These 14 T cell receptor beta chains were sequenced from one sample in a study of shared clonotypes between healthy human individuals. Assay: immunoSEQ multiplex PCR; the TCRdb copy retains only in-frame clones and omits some. The repertoire consists of more than 2 million clones, with about 95% occurring once and the leading ten covering roughly 1%. CD8 cells classed as naive were CD45RO-negative and positively selected for CCR7, excluding terminally differentiated effector memory CD45RA+ cells. The material sequenced was naive CD8+ T cells sorted from blood. All receptors derive from a man aged 18 to 35 in good health.

The V and J genes are TRBV28 and TRBJ2-7; 8 nucleotides agree with TRBD2. This CDR3 spans 14 amino acids. The V gene's germline CDR1 is MDHEN and CDR2 SYDVKM. Trimming cost V 7 bases and J 1 base; bases outside gene matches: 6. CDR3 amino acids: CASTQTSESYEQYF. CDR3 nucleotides: TGTGCCAGCACCCAGACTAGCGAATCCTACGAGCAGTACTTC.

This clone has a single count. This chain links TRBV2 with TRBJ2-1; maybe TRBD2 (6 bases). Deletions cut 5 bases from V and 10 bases from J, with 18 bases between. This CDR3 comprises 14 residues. CDR1 and CDR2 (germline): SNHLY, FYNNEI. The CDR3 nucleotides read TGTGCCAGCAGTCCGACTAGTACCCGAGGGGAGCAGTTCTTC. Translating it yields CASSPTSTRGEQFF.

This chain connects TRBV5-5 to TRBJ2-7; D possibly corresponds to TRBD2 (5 bases). Trimming cost V 2 bases and J 5 bases, with 8 bases left between them. The CDR3 is made up of 12 amino acids. Germline CDR1 SGHKS, CDR2 YYEKEE (reference sequence). The CDR3 bases are TGTGCCAGCAGCTTCCGGGGTAACGAGCAGTACTTC. It specifies CASSFRGNEQYF. Based on the CDR3 plus reference TRBV5-5 and TRBJ2-7, the full variable domain is DAGVTQSPTHLIKTRGQQVTLRCSPISGHKSVSWYQQVLGQGPQFIFQYYEKEERGRGNFPDRFSARQFPNYSSELNVNALLLGDSALYLCASSFRGNEQYFGPGTRLTVT.

The CDR3 coding sequence is TGTGCCTGGACGAAGAGGGAAAGGGGAACTGAAGCTTTCTTT. Protein sequence: CAWTKRERGTEAFF. This chain connects TRBV30 to TRBJ1-1; D might be TRBD1 (5 bases). The germline CDR1 and CDR2 sequences are GTSNPN and SVGIG (reference sequence). Trimming removed 4 bases from V and 5 bases from J, with 17 bases in between. The CDR3 is 14 amino acids.

The rearrangement links TRBV5-5 to TRBJ2-7, with D unclear. This CDR3 is built from 12 residues. Trimming pared 4 bases from V and 6 bases from J, leaving 11 bases between. The germline V gene encodes CDR1 SGHKS and CDR2 YYEKEE (reference sequence). The chain's CDR3 is CASSLIGAEQYF. The CDR3 coding sequence is TGTGCCAGCAGCCTTATAGGCGCCGAGCAGTACTTC.

This chain uses TRBV2 with TRBJ2-7; D remains ambiguous. Germline loops: CDR1 SNHLY, CDR2 FYNNEI. The V end lost 3 bases, the J end lost 2 bases, and 11 bases lay between the germline ends. This CDR3 has 14 residues. The CDR3 reads CASSDQQVAYEQYF. CDR3 DNA sequence: TGTGCCAGCAGTGACCAGCAGGTCGCCTACGAGCAGTACTTC. Full variable domain (rest looked up from reference TRBV2 and TRBJ2-7): EPEVTQTPSHQVTQMGQEVILRCVPISNHLYFYWYRQILGQKVEFLVSFYNNEISEKSEIFDDQFSVERPDGSNFTLKIRSTKLEDSAMYFCASSDQQVAYEQYFGPGTRLTVT.

V and J are TRBV13 and TRBJ1-2, with no clear D. The length of the CDR3 is 13 residues. Trimming pared 5 bases from V and 4 bases from J, leaving 11 bases between. From germline, CDR1 is PRHDT and CDR2 FYEKMQ (reference sequence). CDR3 nucleotides: TGTGCCAGCAGCCCAGAGACCAGCTATGGCTACACCTTC. It codes for CASSPETSYGYTF.

The genes are TRBV25-1 and TRBJ2-1; a possible D gene is TRBD1 (6 bases). The CDR3 runs 14 residues. Germline CDR1 MGHDK, CDR2 SYGVNS. Trimming removed 6 bases from V and 2 bases from J, with 11 bases in between. CDR3 region: CASSEGGTYNEQFF. CDR3 bases: TGTGCCAGCAGCGAAGGGGGAACCTACAATGAGCAGTTCTTC.

The genes are TRBV9 and TRBJ2-3; 9 nucleotides match TRBD2. CDR1 is SGDLS and CDR2 is YYNGEE in the germline V gene. This CDR3 region has 16 residues. J gave up 4 bases and V 0 bases, and 6 bases lay outside the gene matches. The CDR3 sequence: CASSVGVAGVSDTQYF. CDR3 nucleotide sequence: TGTGCCAGCAGCGTAGGGGTAGCGGGAGTGTCAGATACGCAGTATTTT.

The DNA of the CDR3 is TGTGCCAGCAGCCCTAGCTACTACAATGAGCAGTTCTTC. Translating it yields CASSPSYYNEQFF. The V and J genes are TRBV13 and TRBJ2-1; a possible D gene is TRBD2 (5 bases). Looked up from germline, CDR1 is PRHDT and CDR2 is FYEKMQ (reference sequence). The CDR3 extends over 13 amino acids. Deletions cut 5 bases from V and 3 bases from J, with 8 bases between.

The chain combines TRBV6-5 with TRBJ1-1, with no clear D. This CDR3 has 11 amino acids. Germline-derived CDR1 and CDR2 are MNHEY and SVGAGI. Trimming pared 8 bases from V and 6 bases from J, leaving 10 bases between. CDR3 coding DNA: TGTGCCAGCGGAGGAGAGGCTGAAGCTTTCTTT. This gives the protein CASGGEAEAFF.

CDR3 nucleotide sequence: TGTGCCAGCAGCGCCGCAAGTGGGGGCGTATTAGAGACCCAGTACTTC. This translates into CASSAASGGVLETQYF. This sequence joins TRBV9 and TRBJ2-5; tentatively, D is TRBD1 (6 bases). The CDR3 is 16 residues long. The V and J ends lost 3 bases and 4 bases respectively, with 19 bases between them. The V gene's germline CDR1 is SGDLS and CDR2 YYNGEE.

With regard to this clone: The sample has other DNA sequences that encode this CDR3 too. The J gene is TRBJ2-1, the V gene TRBV28; D possibly corresponds to TRBD2 (6 bases). The CDR3 sequence is 15 residues long. The germline V gene has CDR1 MDHEN and CDR2 SYDVKM. V lost 2 bases to trimming and J lost 4 bases, with 12 bases between them. The CDR3 nucleotides are TGTGCCAGCAGTTTAGAGGCGGGGACTTACAATGAGCAGTTCTTC. Its protein product is CASSLEAGTYNEQFF.

Concerning this clone: Different DNA sequences within this sample yield the same CDR3. V gene TRBV28 combines with J gene TRBJ2-7, with a tentative D call TRBD1 (5 bases). In germline, CDR1 is MDHEN, CDR2 SYDVKM. The CDR3 is 15 residues long. V lost 3 bases and J 0 bases, leaving 12 bases between the germline ends. CDR3 DNA: TGTGCCAGCAGTTTTCCAGGGTCGAGCTCCTACGAGCAGTACTTC. Its translation is CASSFPGSSSYEQYF.